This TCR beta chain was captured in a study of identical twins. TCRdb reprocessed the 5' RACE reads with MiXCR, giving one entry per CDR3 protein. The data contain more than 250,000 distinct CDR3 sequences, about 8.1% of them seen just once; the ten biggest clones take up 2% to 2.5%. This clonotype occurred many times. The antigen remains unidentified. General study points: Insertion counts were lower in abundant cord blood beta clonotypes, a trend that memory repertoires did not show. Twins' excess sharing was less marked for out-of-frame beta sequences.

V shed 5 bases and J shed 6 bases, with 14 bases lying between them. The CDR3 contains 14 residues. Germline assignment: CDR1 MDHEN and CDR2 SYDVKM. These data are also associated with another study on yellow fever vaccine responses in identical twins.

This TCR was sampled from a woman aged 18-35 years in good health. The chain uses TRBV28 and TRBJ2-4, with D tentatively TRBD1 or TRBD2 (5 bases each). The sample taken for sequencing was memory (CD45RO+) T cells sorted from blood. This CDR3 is CASSPTGGGNIQYF. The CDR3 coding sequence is TGTGCCAGCAGTCCAACGGGTGGGGGAAACATTCAGTACTTC.